This T cell receptor (beta chain) was sequenced in a study of blood T cell repertoires in COVID-19. Study at large: Italy, Spain and the United States were the sources of the convalescent and acute COVID-19 samples.

J was trimmed by 4 bases and V by 3 bases; bases with no gene match: 18. This CDR3 has 20 residues. Germline V gene sequence: CDR1 SGDLS, CDR2 YYNGEE. Clones were read by immunoSEQ multiplex PCR, and TCRdb kept only the in-frame ones, dropping some. In the table there are about 210,000 clones, approximately 82% of which are singletons. This rearrangement joins TRBV9 to TRBJ1-4; TRBD1 matches at 10 bases. Sequenced input: peripheral blood. The source is a woman aged 45-59 years with acute or convalescent COVID-19. Here the CDR3 reads CASSAGWRGGQGPYNEKLFF. The CDR3, as DNA: TGTGCCAGCAGCGCGGGATGGAGGGGGGGACAGGGGCCCTATAATGAAAAACTGTTTTTT.